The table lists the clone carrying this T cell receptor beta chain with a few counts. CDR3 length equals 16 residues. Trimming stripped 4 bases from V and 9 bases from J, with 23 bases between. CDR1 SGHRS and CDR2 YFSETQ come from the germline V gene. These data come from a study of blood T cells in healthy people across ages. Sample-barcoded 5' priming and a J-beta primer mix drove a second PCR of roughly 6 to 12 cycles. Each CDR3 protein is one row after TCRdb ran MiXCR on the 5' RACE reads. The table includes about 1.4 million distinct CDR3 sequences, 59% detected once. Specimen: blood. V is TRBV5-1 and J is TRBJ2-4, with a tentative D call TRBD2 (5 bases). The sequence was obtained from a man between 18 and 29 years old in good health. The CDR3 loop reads CASSHQTRGEAGIQYF. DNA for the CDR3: TGCGCCAGCAGCCATCAGACCCGGGGTGAAGCCGGCATTCAGTACTTC. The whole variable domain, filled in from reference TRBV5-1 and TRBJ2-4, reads KAGVTQTPRYLIKTRGQQVTLSCSPISGHRSVSWYQQTPGQGLQFLFEYFSETQRNKGNFPGRFSGRQFSNSRSEMNVSTLELGDSALYLCASSHQTRGEAGIQYFGAGTRLSVL.